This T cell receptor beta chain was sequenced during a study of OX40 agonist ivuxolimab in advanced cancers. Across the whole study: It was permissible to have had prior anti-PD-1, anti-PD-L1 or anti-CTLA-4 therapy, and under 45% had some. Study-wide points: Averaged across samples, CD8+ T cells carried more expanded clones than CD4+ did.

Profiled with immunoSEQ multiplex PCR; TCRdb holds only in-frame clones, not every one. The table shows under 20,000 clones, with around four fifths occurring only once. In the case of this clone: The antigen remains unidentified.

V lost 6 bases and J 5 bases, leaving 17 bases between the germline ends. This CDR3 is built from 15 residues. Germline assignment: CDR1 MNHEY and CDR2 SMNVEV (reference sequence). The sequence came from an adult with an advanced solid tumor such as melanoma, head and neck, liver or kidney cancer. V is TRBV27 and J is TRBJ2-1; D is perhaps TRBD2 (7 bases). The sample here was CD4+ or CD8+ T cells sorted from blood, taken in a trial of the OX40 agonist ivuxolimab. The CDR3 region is CASSWAGAGNNEQFF. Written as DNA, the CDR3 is TGTGCCAGCAGCTGGGCGGGGGCGGGTAACAATGAGCAGTTCTTC.